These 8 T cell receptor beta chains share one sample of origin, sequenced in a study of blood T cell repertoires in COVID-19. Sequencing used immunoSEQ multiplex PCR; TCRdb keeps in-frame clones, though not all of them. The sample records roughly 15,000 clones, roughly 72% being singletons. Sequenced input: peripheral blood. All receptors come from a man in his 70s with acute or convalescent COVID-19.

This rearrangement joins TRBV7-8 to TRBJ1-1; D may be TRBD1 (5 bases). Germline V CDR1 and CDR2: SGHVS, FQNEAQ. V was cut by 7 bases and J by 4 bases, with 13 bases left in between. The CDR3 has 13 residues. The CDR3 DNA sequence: TGTGCCAGCACTTACATCGGGGGCACTGAAGCTTTCTTT. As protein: CASTYIGGTEAFF. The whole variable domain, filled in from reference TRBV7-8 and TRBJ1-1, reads GAGVSQSPRYKVAKRGQDVALRCDPISGHVSLFWYQQALGQGPEFLTYFQNEAQLDKSGLPSDRFFAERPEGSVSTLKIQRTQQEDSAVYLCASTYIGGTEAFFGQGTRLTVV.

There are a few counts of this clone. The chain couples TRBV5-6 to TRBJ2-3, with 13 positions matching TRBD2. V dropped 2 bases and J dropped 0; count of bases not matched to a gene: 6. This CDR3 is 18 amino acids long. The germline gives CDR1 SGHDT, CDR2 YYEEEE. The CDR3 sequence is CASSLRTSGRSSTDTQYF. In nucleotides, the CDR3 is TGTGCCAGCAGCTTACGGACTAGCGGGAGATCTAGCACAGATACGCAGTATTTT.

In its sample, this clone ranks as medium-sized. This CDR3 is CASSPGQGDEQYF. The CDR3 bases are TGTGCCAGCTCACCAGGACAGGGTGACGAGCAGTACTTC. The chain uses TRBV18 and TRBJ2-7, with 8 bases matching TRBD1. Germline V gene data show CDR1 as KGHSH and CDR2 as LQKENI. The trim removed 2 bases at V and 5 bases at J, leaving 2 bases unmatched. This CDR3 region has 13 residues.

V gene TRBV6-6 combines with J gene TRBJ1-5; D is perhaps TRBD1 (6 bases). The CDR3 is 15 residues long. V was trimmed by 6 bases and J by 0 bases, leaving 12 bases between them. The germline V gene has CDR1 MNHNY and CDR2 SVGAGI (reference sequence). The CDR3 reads CASRKRTASNQPQHF. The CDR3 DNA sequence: TGTGCCAGCAGAAAGAGGACAGCTAGCAATCAGCCCCAGCATTTT.

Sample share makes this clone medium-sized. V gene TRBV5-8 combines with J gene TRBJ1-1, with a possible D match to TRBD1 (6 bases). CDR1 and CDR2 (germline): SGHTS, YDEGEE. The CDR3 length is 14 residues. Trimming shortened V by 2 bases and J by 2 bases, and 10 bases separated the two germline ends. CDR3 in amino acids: CASSFRQDNTEAFF. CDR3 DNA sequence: TGTGCCAGCAGCTTCAGACAGGACAACACTGAAGCTTTCTTT.

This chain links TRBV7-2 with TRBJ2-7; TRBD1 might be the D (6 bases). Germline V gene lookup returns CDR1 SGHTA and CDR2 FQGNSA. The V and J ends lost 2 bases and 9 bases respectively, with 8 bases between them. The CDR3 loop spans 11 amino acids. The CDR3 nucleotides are TGTGCCAGCAGCTTAACACAGGGGCAGTACTTC. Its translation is CASSLTQGQYF.

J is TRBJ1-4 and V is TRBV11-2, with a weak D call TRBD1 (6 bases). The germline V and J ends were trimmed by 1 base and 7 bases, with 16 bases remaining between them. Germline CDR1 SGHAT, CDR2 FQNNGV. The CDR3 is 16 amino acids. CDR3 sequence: CASSLGGLWESEKLFF. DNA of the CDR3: TGTGCCAGCAGCTTAGGGGGGCTCTGGGAATCTGAAAAACTGTTTTTT.

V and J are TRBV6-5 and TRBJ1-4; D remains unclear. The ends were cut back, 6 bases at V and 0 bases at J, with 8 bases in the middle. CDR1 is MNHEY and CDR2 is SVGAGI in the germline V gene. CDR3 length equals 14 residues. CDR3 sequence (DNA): TGTGCCAGCAGCATACAAGCAACTAATGAAAAACTGTTTTTT. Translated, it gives CASSIQATNEKLFF.